This T cell receptor (beta chain) was sequenced during a study of OX40 agonist ivuxolimab in advanced cancers. Sequenced by immunoSEQ multiplex PCR; TCRdb stores in-frame clones only, minus some. The sample contains around 100,000 clones, around 90% of which appear only once. CDR3 size: 16 residues. Germline V lookup: CDR1 SGHRS, CDR2 YFSETQ. V shed 5 bases and J 2 bases; nucleotides not matched to a gene: 10. This rearrangement joins TRBV5-1 to TRBJ2-1; 7 bases agree with TRBD2. The starting material was CD4+ or CD8+ T cells sorted from blood, obtained in a trial of the OX40 agonist ivuxolimab. This sequence originates from an adult with an advanced solid tumor such as melanoma, head and neck, liver or kidney cancer. The CDR3 sequence: CASSSAAGVTYNEQFF. The DNA for the CDR3 is TGCGCCAGCAGTTCCGCCGCGGGAGTGACCTACAATGAGCAGTTCTTC.